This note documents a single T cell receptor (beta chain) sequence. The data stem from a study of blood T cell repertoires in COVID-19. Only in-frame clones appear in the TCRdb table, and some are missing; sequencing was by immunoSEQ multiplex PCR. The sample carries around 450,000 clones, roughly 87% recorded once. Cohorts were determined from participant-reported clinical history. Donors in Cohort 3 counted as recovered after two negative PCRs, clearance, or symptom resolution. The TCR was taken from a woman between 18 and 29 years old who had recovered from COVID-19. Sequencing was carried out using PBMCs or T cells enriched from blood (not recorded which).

CDR3 coding DNA: TGTGCCACCAGCAGAGCGCTCACAGCGGGAGAGCAGTACTTC. This codes for CATSRALTAGEQYF. The V gene is TRBV15, the J gene TRBJ2-7; 7 nucleotides align to TRBD2. The V segment lost 1 base and the J segment 7 bases; nucleotides outside the gene matches: 7. The CDR3 totals 14 residues. CDR1 LNHNV and CDR2 YYDKDF come from the germline V gene (reference sequence). The complete variable domain, with remaining parts taken from reference TRBV15 and TRBJ2-7, reads DAMVIQNPRYQVTQFGKPVTLSCSQTLNHNVMYWYQQKSSQAPKLLFHYYDKDFNNEADTPDNFQSRRPNTSFCFLDIRSPGLGDTAMYLCATSRALTAGEQYFGPGTRLTVT.